These 15 T cell receptor beta chains were all obtained from the same sample, sequenced in a study of T cell responses to AZD1222 COVID-19 vaccine. Measured with immunoSEQ multiplex PCR; TCRdb has only the in-frame clones, and not every one. This sample has about 130,000 clones, with about 93% found just once. Material: peripheral blood, obtained 28 days after the second AZD1222 dose. The receptor source for this set is an adult who received the AZD1222 COVID-19 vaccine.

The rearrangement joins TRBV5-1 to TRBJ1-6; D might be TRBD1 (6 bases). Trimming stripped 4 bases from V and 13 bases from J, with 12 bases between. This CDR3 is built from 12 residues. Germline assignment: CDR1 SGHRS and CDR2 YFSETQ. CDR3 bases: TGCGCCAGCAGCCCGACCGGACAGCCCCTCCACTTT. Translating gives CASSPTGQPLHF.

The genes are TRBV18 and TRBJ2-2; 10 nucleotides match TRBD2. Unmatched junction bases numbered 5, after V lost 3 bases and J lost 1 base. The CDR3 length is 17 residues. CDR1 and CDR2 (germline): KGHSH, LQKENI. The CDR3 sequence is CASSPILAGENTGELFF. The CDR3 DNA sequence: TGTGCCAGCTCACCTATCCTAGCGGGGGAGAACACCGGGGAGCTGTTTTTT.

This chain uses TRBV9 with TRBJ1-5; no clear D. The CDR3 has 15 residues. Germline CDR1 reads SGDLS; CDR2 reads YYNGEE. The V and J ends lost 4 bases and 0 bases respectively, with 11 bases between them. CDR3 sequence: CASSPDGGSNQPQHF. The DNA for the CDR3 is TGTGCCAGCAGCCCGGACGGTGGTAGCAATCAGCCCCAGCATTTT.

V usage is TRBV29-1 and J usage is TRBJ1-1; D is undetermined. The CDR3 has 13 amino acids. Germline-derived CDR1 and CDR2 are SQVTM and ANQGSEA. Trimming removed 3 bases at V and 4 bases at J, with 12 bases between. CDR3 bases: TGCAGCGTTGACGGCAGGATGGGCACTGAAGCTTTCTTT. Its protein product is CSVDGRMGTEAFF.

This clone rates as large (0.1 to 1%). The chain couples TRBV9 to TRBJ1-2, with no clear D. Per the germline V gene, CDR1 is SGDLS and CDR2 is YYNGEE. CDR3 length: 13 residues. Deletions cut 3 bases from V and 0 bases from J, with 6 bases between. The CDR3 DNA is TGTGCCAGCAGCGCCGGGACTAACTATGGCTACACCTTC. It translates to CASSAGTNYGYTF.

V usage is TRBV18 and J usage is TRBJ2-3; the match to TRBD1 covers 8 bases. The V and J ends lost 6 bases and 2 bases, in that order; junction bases with no gene match: 10. CDR3 length: 16 amino acids. Germline V CDR1 and CDR2: KGHSH, LQKENI. CDR3 loop: CASSQDGQGFTDTQYF. The CDR3 DNA follows: TGTGCCAGCTCGCAGGATGGACAGGGCTTCACAGATACGCAGTATTTT.

This chain links TRBV12-3 or TRBV12-4 with TRBJ2-1; D unclear. The CDR3 is 13 residues long. V lost 5 bases, J lost 10 bases, and 15 bases lay in between. CDR3: CASSLSYSTEQFF. In DNA form, the CDR3 reads TGTGCCAGCAGTCTCAGTTACAGTACCGAGCAGTTCTTC.

V and J are TRBV19 and TRBJ2-7, with 8 bases aligning to TRBD1. This CDR3 is 15 amino acids long. With V trimmed by 3 bases and J by 0 bases, 4 bases remained unmatched. Germline CDR1 reads LNHDA; CDR2 reads SQIVND (reference sequence). The CDR3 sequence is CASSIGQGTSYEQYF. DNA for the CDR3: TGTGCCAGTAGTATCGGACAGGGAACCTCCTACGAGCAGTACTTC.

This chain joins TRBV5-1 and TRBJ2-5; the match to TRBD1 covers 7 bases. V lost 0 bases and J lost 1; bases outside the gene matches: 9. CDR3 length: 17 amino acids. The V gene's germline CDR1 is SGHRS and CDR2 YFSETQ. CDR3 sequence reads: CASSLGVQGRGQETQYF. CDR3 bases: TGCGCCAGCAGCTTGGGGGTACAGGGGAGAGGCCAAGAGACCCAGTACTTC.

The chain uses TRBV29-1 and TRBJ2-5; D possibly corresponds to TRBD2 (6 bases). This CDR3 is 12 amino acids long. In germline, CDR1 is SQVTM, CDR2 ANQGSEA. The DNA for the CDR3 is TGCAGTACCTCCTCCCGGGGGGAGACCCAGTACTTC. It translates to CSTSSRGETQYF.

This chain connects TRBV6-5 to TRBJ1-5; D remains unclear. This CDR3 comprises 14 residues. Trimming removed 6 bases at V and 5 bases at J, with 14 bases between. Germline loops: CDR1 MNHEY, CDR2 SVGAGI. Written as DNA, the CDR3 is TGTGCCAGCAGGTCCCAGACCGGGGATCAGCCCCAGCATTTT. This gives the protein CASRSQTGDQPQHF.

The chain couples TRBV6-5 to TRBJ1-2; no clear D. There are 14 residues in the CDR3. V gave up 5 bases and J gave up 5 bases, with 15 bases separating them. The germline CDR1 and CDR2 sequences are MNHEY and SVGAGI. The CDR3 DNA follows: TGTGCCAGCAGTCCATTGGGCTCGGGGTATGGCTACACCTTC. It is translated as CASSPLGSGYGYTF.

The chain links TRBV18 to TRBJ2-7; 7 bases align to TRBD1. Losses at the gene ends were 10 bases for V and 6 bases for J; bases not matched to a gene: 15. The CDR3 spans 14 residues. Germline values: CDR1 KGHSH, CDR2 LQKENI. CDR3 in DNA: TGTGCCACCATGACAGGGTGGGTTTCTTCCGAGCAGTACTTC. As protein: CATMTGWVSSEQYF.

The chain links TRBV7-9 to TRBJ2-1, with D unresolved. V shed 6 bases and J shed 7 bases, with 25 bases lying between them. CDR3 length: 17 amino acids. Germline values: CDR1 SEHNR, CDR2 FQNEAQ (reference sequence). CDR3 sequence (DNA): TGTGCCAGCAGGGGTAGTTCCGCTAATCGACTTAGGAATGAGCAGTTCTTC. Amino acids: CASRGSSANRLRNEQFF.

This chain links TRBV7-9 with TRBJ1-5; TRBD1 agrees at 8 bases. V lost 5 bases to trimming and J lost 5 bases; unmatched junction nucleotides: 2. This CDR3 region has 13 residues. Germline V lookup: CDR1 SEHNR, CDR2 FQNEAQ (reference sequence). The CDR3 nucleotides read TGTGCCAGCAGCCCGACAGGGGATCAGCCCCAGCATTTT. It is translated as CASSPTGDQPQHF.